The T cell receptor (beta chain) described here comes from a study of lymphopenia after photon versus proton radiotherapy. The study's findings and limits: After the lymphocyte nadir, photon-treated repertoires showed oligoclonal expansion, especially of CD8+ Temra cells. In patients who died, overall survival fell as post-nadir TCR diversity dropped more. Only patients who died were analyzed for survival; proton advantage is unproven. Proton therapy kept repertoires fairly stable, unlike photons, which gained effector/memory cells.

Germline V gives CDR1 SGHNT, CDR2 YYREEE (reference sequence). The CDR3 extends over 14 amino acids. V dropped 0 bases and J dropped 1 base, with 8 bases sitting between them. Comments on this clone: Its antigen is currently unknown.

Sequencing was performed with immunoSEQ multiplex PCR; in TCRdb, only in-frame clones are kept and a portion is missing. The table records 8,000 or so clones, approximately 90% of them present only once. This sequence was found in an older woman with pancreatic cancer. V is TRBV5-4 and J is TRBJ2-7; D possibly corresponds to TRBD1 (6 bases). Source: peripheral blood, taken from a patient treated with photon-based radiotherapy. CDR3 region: CASSLAQGSYEQYF. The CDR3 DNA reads TGTGCCAGCAGCTTGGCACAGGGTTCCTACGAGCAGTACTTC.